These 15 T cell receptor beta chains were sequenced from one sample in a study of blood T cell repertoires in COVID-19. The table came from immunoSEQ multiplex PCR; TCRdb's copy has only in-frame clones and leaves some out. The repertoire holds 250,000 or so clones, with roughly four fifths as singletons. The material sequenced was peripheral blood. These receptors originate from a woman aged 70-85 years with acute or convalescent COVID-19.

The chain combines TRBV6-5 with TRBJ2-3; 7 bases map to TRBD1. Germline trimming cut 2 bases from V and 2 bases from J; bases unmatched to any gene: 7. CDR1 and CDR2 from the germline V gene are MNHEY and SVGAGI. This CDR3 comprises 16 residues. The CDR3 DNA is TGTGCCAGCAGTTACGGTCACAGGGGAAACACAGATACGCAGTATTTT. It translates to CASSYGHRGNTDTQYF.

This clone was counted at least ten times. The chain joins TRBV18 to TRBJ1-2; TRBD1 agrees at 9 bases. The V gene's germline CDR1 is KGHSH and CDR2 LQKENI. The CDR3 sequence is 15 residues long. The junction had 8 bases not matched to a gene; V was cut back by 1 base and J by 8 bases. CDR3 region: CASSPQGQGGRGYTF. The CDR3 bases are TGTGCCAGCTCACCACAGGGACAGGGAGGACGGGGCTACACCTTC. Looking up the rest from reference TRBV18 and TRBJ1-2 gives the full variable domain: NAGVMQNPRHLVRRRGQEARLRCSPMKGHSHVYWYRQLPEEGLKFMVYLQKENIIDESGMPKERFSAEFPKEGPSILRIQQVVRGDSAAYFCASSPQGQGGRGYTFGSGTRLTVV.

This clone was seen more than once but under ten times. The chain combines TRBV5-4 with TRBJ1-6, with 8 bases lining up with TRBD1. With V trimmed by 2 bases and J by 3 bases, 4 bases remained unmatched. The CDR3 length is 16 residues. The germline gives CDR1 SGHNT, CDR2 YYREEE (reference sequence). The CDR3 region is CASSFSGQGYNSPLHF. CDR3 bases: TGTGCCAGCAGCTTCTCTGGACAGGGCTATAATTCACCCCTCCACTTT.

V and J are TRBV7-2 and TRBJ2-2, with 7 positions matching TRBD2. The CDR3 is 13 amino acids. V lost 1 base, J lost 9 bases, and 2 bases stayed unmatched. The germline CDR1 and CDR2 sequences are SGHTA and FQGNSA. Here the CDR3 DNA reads TGTGCCAGCAGCTTAGGGGGGGGTCGGGAGCTGTTTTTT. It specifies CASSLGGGRELFF.

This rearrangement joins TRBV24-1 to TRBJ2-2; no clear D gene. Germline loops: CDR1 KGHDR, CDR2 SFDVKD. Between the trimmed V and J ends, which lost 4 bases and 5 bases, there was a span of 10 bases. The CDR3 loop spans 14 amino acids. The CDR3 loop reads CATSDPKKTGELFF. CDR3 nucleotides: TGTGCCACCAGTGACCCAAAAAAAACCGGGGAGCTGTTTTTT.

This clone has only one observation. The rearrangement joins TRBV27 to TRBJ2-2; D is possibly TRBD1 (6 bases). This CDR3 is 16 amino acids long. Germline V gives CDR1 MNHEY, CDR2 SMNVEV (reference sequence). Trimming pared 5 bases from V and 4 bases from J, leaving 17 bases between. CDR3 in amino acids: CASSPRDTRATGELFF. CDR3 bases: TGTGCCAGCAGTCCCCGGGACACCAGGGCCACCGGGGAGCTGTTTTTT.

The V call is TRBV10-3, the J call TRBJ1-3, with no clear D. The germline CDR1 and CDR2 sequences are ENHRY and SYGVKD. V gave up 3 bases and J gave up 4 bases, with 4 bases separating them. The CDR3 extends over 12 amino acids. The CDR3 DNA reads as TGTGCCATCAGTGAAGCGGGAAACACCATATATTTT. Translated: CAISEAGNTIYF.

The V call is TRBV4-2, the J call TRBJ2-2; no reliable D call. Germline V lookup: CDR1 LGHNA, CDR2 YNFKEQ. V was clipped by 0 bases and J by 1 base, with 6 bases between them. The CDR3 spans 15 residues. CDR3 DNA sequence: TGTGCCAGCAGCCAAGAACGGGTGAACACCGGGGAGCTGTTTTTT. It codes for CASSQERVNTGELFF.

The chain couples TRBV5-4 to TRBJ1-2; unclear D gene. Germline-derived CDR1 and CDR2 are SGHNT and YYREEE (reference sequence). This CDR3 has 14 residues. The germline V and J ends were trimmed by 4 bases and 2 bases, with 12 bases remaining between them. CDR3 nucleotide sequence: TGTGCCAGCAGCAGAACAATCCCCAACTATGGCTACACCTTC. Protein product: CASSRTIPNYGYTF.

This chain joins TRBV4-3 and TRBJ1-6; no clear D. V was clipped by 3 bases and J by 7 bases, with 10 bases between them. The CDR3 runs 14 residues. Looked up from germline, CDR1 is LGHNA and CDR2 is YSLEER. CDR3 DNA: TGCGCCAGCAGCCAGGGCCGTAACAATTCACCCCTCCACTTT. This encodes CASSQGRNNSPLHF.

The CDR3 region is CASSRLTEGPGYTF. The CDR3 DNA reads as TGTGCCAGCAGTCGCCTAACCGAGGGCCCTGGCTACACCTTC. The chain has TRBV6-2 or TRBV6-3 and TRBJ1-2; D ambiguous. V lost 5 bases and J lost 7, with 17 bases in between. The germline gives CDR1 MNHEY, CDR2 SVGEGT. The CDR3 has 14 amino acids.

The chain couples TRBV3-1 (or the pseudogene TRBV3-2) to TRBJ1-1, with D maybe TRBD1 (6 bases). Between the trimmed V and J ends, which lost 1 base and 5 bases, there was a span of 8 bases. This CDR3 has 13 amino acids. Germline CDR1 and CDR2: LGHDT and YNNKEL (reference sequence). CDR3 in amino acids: CASSQGRGTEAFF. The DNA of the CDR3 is TGTGCCAGCAGCCAAGGTAGGGGGACTGAAGCTTTCTTT.

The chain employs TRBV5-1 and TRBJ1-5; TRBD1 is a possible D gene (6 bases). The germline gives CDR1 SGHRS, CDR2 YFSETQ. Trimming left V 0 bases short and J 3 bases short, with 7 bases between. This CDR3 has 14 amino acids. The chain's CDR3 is CASSLGDTNQPQHF. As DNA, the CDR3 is TGCGCCAGCAGCTTGGGGGACACCAATCAGCCCCAGCATTTT. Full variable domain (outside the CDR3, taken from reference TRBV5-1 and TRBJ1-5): KAGVTQTPRYLIKTRGQQVTLSCSPISGHRSVSWYQQTPGQGLQFLFEYFSETQRNKGNFPGRFSGRQFSNSRSEMNVSTLELGDSALYLCASSLGDTNQPQHFGDGTRLSIL.

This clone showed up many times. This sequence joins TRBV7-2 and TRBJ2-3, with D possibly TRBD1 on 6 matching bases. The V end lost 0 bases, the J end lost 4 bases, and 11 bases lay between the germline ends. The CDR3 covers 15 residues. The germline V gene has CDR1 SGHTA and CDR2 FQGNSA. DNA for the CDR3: TGTGCCAGCAGCTTAGCTGGGGCAGGGGCAGATACGCAGTATTTT. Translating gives CASSLAGAGADTQYF.

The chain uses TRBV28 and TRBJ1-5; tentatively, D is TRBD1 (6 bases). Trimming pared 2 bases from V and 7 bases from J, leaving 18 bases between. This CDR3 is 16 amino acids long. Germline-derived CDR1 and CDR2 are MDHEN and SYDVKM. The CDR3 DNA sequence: TGTGCCAGCAGTTTAGGGGGCTCGGGGTGGGACCAGCCCCAGCATTTT. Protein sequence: CASSLGGSGWDQPQHF.